Sequencing of this TCR beta chain was carried out in a study of T cell repertoires in cytomegalovirus infection. For the study at large: The authors relied on CMV epitopes, both recently identified HLA-C-restricted and well-studied HLA-B-restricted. An indication of both CMV infection and matching HLA type came from public TCR beta signatures.

General study points: The ex vivo response showed dominance by HLA-C-restricted CMV-specific TCR beta clonotypes.

In this sample, this clonotype turned up a few times. Its cognate antigen is unknown. TCRdb reprocessed the reads with MiXCR, giving one entry per CDR3 protein. Of fewer than 1,000,000 distinct CDR3 sequences detected, roughly 30% appear once; the ten largest clones hold about 14%. Trimming took 2 bases from V and 4 from J, leaving 11 bases between them. Germline CDR1 is MNHEY and CDR2 is SMNVEV (reference sequence). This CDR3 is built from 14 residues. The sequence derives from a human donor in good health (CMV status not recorded). Some clones in this sample may be carry-over from other donors' samples. This chain links TRBV27 with TRBJ2-5; D may be TRBD2 (6 bases). Sequenced here: cultured CD8+ T cells from PBMCs, sampled from culture after CMV antigen stimulation. The CDR3 sequence is CASSLLFGGETQYF. CDR3 DNA: TGTGCCAGCAGTTTACTGTTCGGGGGAGAGACCCAGTACTTC.